The T cell receptor beta chain under discussion was sequenced for a study of PD-1 blockade in mismatch repair-deficient tumors. Study information: All were previously treated, progressing patients with over 9 mismatch repair-deficient cancer types.

The length of the CDR3 is 14 residues. V shed 6 bases and J 1 base; nucleotides not matched to a gene: 4. Germline-derived CDR1 and CDR2 are MNHEY and SVGAGI. Generated by immunoSEQ multiplex PCR, the TCRdb table keeps only in-frame clones and is missing some. The sample has approximately 120,000 clones, 86% seen once. Study-wide results and limits: Rapid post-treatment expansion, then contraction, generally preceding radiologic response, marked tumor-resident clones.

PCR or immunohistochemistry showed mismatch repair deficiency in every enrolled patient. The TCR-sequenced patients were a few responders to pembrolizumab. A remark on this clone: Antigen specificity is unknown.

This TCR was sampled from an adult with mismatch repair-deficient cancer. The chain carries TRBV6-5 and TRBJ1-1; 8 positions agree with TRBD1. The specimen was peripheral blood, collected 44 weeks after starting pembrolizumab. CDR3 sequence (DNA): TGTGCCAGCAGACCGGACAGGGCGAACACTGAAGCTTTCTTT. This codes for CASRPDRANTEAFF.